Following are 18 T cell receptor beta chains from one sample sequenced in a study of blood T cell repertoires in COVID-19. Data came from immunoSEQ multiplex PCR; TCRdb stores just in-frame clones and leaves some out. The data contain about 190,000 clones, 65% to 85% of them seen just once; the ten biggest clones take up around 3.5%. Sequencing used PBMCs or T cells enriched from blood (not recorded which). All receptors come from a woman in her twenties or thirties who had recovered from COVID-19.

The chain carries TRBV5-1 and TRBJ2-5; maybe TRBD2 (6 bases). Trimming removed 5 bases at V and 4 bases at J, with 12 bases between. CDR1 is SGHRS and CDR2 is YFSETQ in the germline V gene. This CDR3 is built from 13 residues. The CDR3 DNA sequence: TGCGCCAGCAGTAGCAGGAGGGGAGAGACCCAGTACTTC. Protein sequence: CASSSRRGETQYF.

The chain couples TRBV29-1 to TRBJ1-2, with TRBD1 matching 10 bases. The CDR3 totals 19 residues. V lost 3 bases, J lost 4 bases, and 20 bases stayed unmatched. The germline V gene has CDR1 SQVTM and CDR2 ANQGSEA. The CDR3 nucleotides are TGCAGCGTTGACGTGACAGGGGGCGCGGATCCCCTCCGAACCTATGGCTACACCTTC. This translates into CSVDVTGGADPLRTYGYTF.

The V gene is TRBV30, the J gene TRBJ2-5, with D perhaps given as TRBD1 or TRBD2 (6 bases each). Germline V gene sequence: CDR1 GTSNPN, CDR2 SVGIG (reference sequence). Trimming took 5 bases from V and 1 from J, leaving 14 bases between them. This CDR3 region has 14 residues. The DNA of the CDR3 is TGTGCCTGGGGGGGGCAGGAAGGCCAAGAGACCCAGTACTTC. Translation gives CAWGGQEGQETQYF.

This chain connects TRBV5-1 to TRBJ2-3, with unresolved D. Germline assignment: CDR1 SGHRS and CDR2 YFSETQ. CDR3 length equals 15 residues. The V gene lost 2 bases and the J gene lost 0 bases, with 10 bases spanning the gap. CDR3 sequence reads: CASSFLQRSTDTQYF. In nucleotides, the CDR3 is TGCGCCAGCAGCTTCTTACAGAGAAGCACAGATACGCAGTATTTT. Drawing the rest from reference TRBV5-1 and TRBJ2-3, the complete variable domain is KAGVTQTPRYLIKTRGQQVTLSCSPISGHRSVSWYQQTPGQGLQFLFEYFSETQRNKGNFPGRFSGRQFSNSRSEMNVSTLELGDSALYLCASSFLQRSTDTQYFGPGTRLTVL.

In the case of this clone: A junction boundary mismatches the germline segment, possibly from a read error. The chain couples TRBV7-7 to TRBJ1-4, with a weak D call TRBD1 (6 bases). This CDR3 has 18 residues. Per the germline V gene, CDR1 is SSHAT and CDR2 is FNYEAQ (reference sequence). The DNA for the CDR3 is TGTGCTAGCAGCTTATACAGACGGCTGGGGGCCTTGGGTGAAAAACTGTTTTTT. Protein sequence: CASSLYRRLGALGEKLFF.

The chain has TRBV9 and TRBJ2-7; D perhaps matches TRBD2 (5 bases). This CDR3 is built from 15 residues. The germline gives CDR1 SGDLS, CDR2 YYNGEE. Trimming left V 4 bases short and J 0 bases short, with 14 bases between. This CDR3 reads CASSKLGGSSYEQYF. The CDR3 region has the DNA TGTGCCAGCAGCAAGCTAGGAGGCAGCTCCTACGAGCAGTACTTC.

This clone was seen a few times. The V and J genes are TRBV5-1 and TRBJ2-7, with a weak D call TRBD2 (5 bases). V was trimmed by 6 bases and J by 0 bases, leaving 16 bases between them. Germline V gene data show CDR1 as SGHRS and CDR2 as YFSETQ. The CDR3 consists of 15 residues. The CDR3 spells CASISSGIISYEQYF. The CDR3 coding sequence is TGCGCCAGCATCTCCTCCGGGATAATCTCCTACGAGCAGTACTTC.

J is TRBJ2-1 and V is TRBV4-2; 9 bases match TRBD2. In germline, CDR1 is LGHNA, CDR2 YNFKEQ. This CDR3 is built from 15 residues. J lost 4 bases, V lost 1 base, and 2 bases had no gene match. Here the CDR3 DNA reads TGTGCCAGCAGCCAAGGAGCGGGAGGATACAATGAGCAGTTCTTC. It codes for CASSQGAGGYNEQFF.

The V and J genes are TRBV15 and TRBJ2-5; 9 nucleotides line up with TRBD2. Germline-derived CDR1 and CDR2 are LNHNV and YYDKDF (reference sequence). The CDR3 totals 15 residues. Germline trimming cut 5 bases from V and 3 bases from J; bases unmatched to any gene: 7. The CDR3 DNA reads as TGTGCCACCAGCTATAGCGGGGGTTCGGAAGAGACCCAGTACTTC. This gives the protein CATSYSGGSEETQYF.

The CDR3 is CASSVGVGGPEETQYF. The CDR3 bases are TGTGCCAGCAGCGTAGGAGTGGGGGGGCCTGAAGAGACCCAGTACTTC. V gene TRBV9 combines with J gene TRBJ2-5; weak D call: TRBD2 (7 bases). The CDR3 runs to 16 residues. Germline loops: CDR1 SGDLS, CDR2 YYNGEE. Trimming left V 0 bases short and J 3 bases short, with 15 bases between.

The chain uses TRBV18 and TRBJ2-5; D ambiguous. V lost 3 bases, J lost 2 bases, and 7 bases lay in between. The CDR3 sequence is 13 residues long. Germline loops: CDR1 KGHSH, CDR2 LQKENI. The DNA for the CDR3 is TGTGCCAGCTCACCCGAGAAACAAGAGACCCAGTACTTC. This sequence encodes CASSPEKQETQYF.

The chain employs TRBV6-6 and TRBJ1-1; D is possibly TRBD1 (6 bases). This CDR3 comprises 14 residues. Germline CDR1 reads MNHNY; CDR2 reads SVGAGI (reference sequence). The germline V and J ends were trimmed by 6 bases and 2 bases, with 13 bases remaining between them. The CDR3 DNA follows: TGTGCCAGCAGACCGGGGGGCACAAACACTGAAGCTTTCTTT. It yields the protein CASRPGGTNTEAFF.

In nucleotides, the CDR3 is TGCGCCAGCAGATACCTAGCGGGAGGGCACAATGAGCAGTTCTTC. This translates into CASRYLAGGHNEQFF. The rearrangement links TRBV5-1 to TRBJ2-1, with 12 positions matching TRBD2. V gave up 5 bases and J gave up 5 bases; unmatched junction bases: 5. The CDR3 runs to 15 residues. Germline CDR1 reads SGHRS; CDR2 reads YFSETQ.

This rearrangement joins TRBV6-5 to TRBJ2-3, with D possibly TRBD2 on 6 matching bases. This CDR3 comprises 14 residues. Germline-derived CDR1 and CDR2 are MNHEY and SVGAGI. V was clipped by 8 bases and J by 0 bases, with 12 bases between them. The CDR3 reads CASALGGSTDTQYF. CDR3 in DNA: TGTGCCAGCGCCCTTGGGGGGAGCACAGATACGCAGTATTTT.

The rearrangement uses TRBV24-1 and TRBJ1-1; D is ambiguous. Germline values: CDR1 KGHDR, CDR2 SFDVKD. V gave up 5 bases and J gave up 0 bases, with 6 bases separating them. CDR3 size: 13 residues. DNA of the CDR3: TGTGCCACCAGTGTCGGGGTGAACACTGAAGCTTTCTTT. Amino acids: CATSVGVNTEAFF.

V usage is TRBV3-1 (or the pseudogene TRBV3-2) and J usage is TRBJ1-1; TRBD1 is a possible D gene (5 bases). The CDR3 consists of 15 residues. V dropped 4 bases and J dropped 2 bases, with 14 bases sitting between them. Germline-derived CDR1 and CDR2 are LGHDT and YNNKEL (reference sequence). CDR3 sequence reads: CASSPPGTTNTEAFF. CDR3 coding DNA: TGTGCCAGCAGCCCCCCCGGGACTACCAACACTGAAGCTTTCTTT.

V and J are TRBV5-1 and TRBJ2-2; the D is unclear. Trimming shortened V by 3 bases and J by 6 bases, and 6 bases separated the two germline ends. CDR3 length equals 12 residues. The germline V gene has CDR1 SGHRS and CDR2 YFSETQ. CDR3 region: CASSSLPGELFF. Written as DNA, the CDR3 is TGCGCCAGCAGCTCCCTTCCCGGGGAGCTGTTTTTT.

The chain carries TRBV19 and TRBJ1-5; perhaps TRBD1 as D (6 bases). Per the germline V gene, CDR1 is LNHDA and CDR2 is SQIVND (reference sequence). V was pared by 3 bases and J by 5 bases, with 14 bases between. The CDR3 is made up of 15 amino acids. The CDR3 sequence: CASSILGSGDQPQHF. As DNA, the CDR3 is TGTGCCAGTAGTATCCTTGGGTCAGGGGATCAGCCCCAGCATTTT. Filled out from reference TRBV19 and TRBJ1-5, the complete variable domain reads DGGITQSPKYLFRKEGQNVTLSCEQNLNHDAMYWYRQDPGQGLRLIYYSQIVNDFQKGDIAEGYSVSREKKESFPLTVTSAQKNPTAFYLCASSILGSGDQPQHFGDGTRLSIL.